This TCR beta chain originates from a study of blood T cell repertoires in COVID-19. Study summary: Material from acute and convalescent COVID-19 was sourced from the United States, Italy and Spain.

Seattle patients were enrolled while actively infected and followed longitudinally. Using immunoSEQ multiplex PCR, the repertoire was profiled, and TCRdb retains in-frame clones only, with some absent. The sample holds 90,000 or so clones, 90% seen once. CDR1 is SGHVS, CDR2 FNYEAQ, per germline. The trim removed 1 base at V and 5 bases at J, leaving 7 bases unmatched. CDR3 length equals 17 residues. The TCR originated in a man between 18 and 29 years old with COVID-19, enrolled during active disease. The chain combines TRBV7-6 with TRBJ2-1, with 11 bases lining up with TRBD2. The sequencing sample was made of peripheral blood. In nucleotides, the CDR3 is TGTGCCAGCAGCTTAGGGGGACTAGCGGCCATCAACAATGAGCAGTTCTTC. This sequence encodes CASSLGGLAAINNEQFF.